These 13 T cell receptor beta chains were sequenced from one sample in a study of siplizumab effects on memory and regulatory T cells. Method: immunoSEQ multiplex PCR; TCRdb's copy keeps in-frame clones and lacks some. In the table there are just over 40,000 clones, 70% to 90% of which are singletons. Sequenced sample: naive CD4+ T cells sorted from blood. The receptors come from a human donor in good health.

This sequence joins TRBV10-1 and TRBJ2-5; 7 bases are a match to TRBD2. With V trimmed by 6 bases and J by 2 bases, 9 bases remained unmatched. CDR1 WNHNN and CDR2 SYGVQD come from the germline V gene (reference sequence). The CDR3 consists of 15 residues. CDR3 amino acids: CASSPRGGNQETQYF. CDR3 coding DNA: TGCGCCAGCAGCCCCCGGGGAGGGAATCAAGAGACCCAGTACTTC.

The chain has TRBV18 and TRBJ2-1, with D perhaps TRBD1 (6 bases). The CDR3 runs to 15 residues. V was trimmed by 3 bases and J by 3 bases, leaving 12 bases between them. Germline CDR1 KGHSH, CDR2 LQKENI. For the CDR3, the DNA is TGTGCCAGCTCACCGAGGGGGAATATCTACAATGAGCAGTTCTTC. This codes for CASSPRGNIYNEQFF.

The gene calls are TRBV5-1 and TRBJ2-7, with D perhaps TRBD1 (5 bases). The CDR3 sequence is 14 residues long. Looked up from germline, CDR1 is SGHRS and CDR2 is YFSETQ. The V end was cut by 6 bases, the J end by 3 bases, with 16 bases between. The CDR3: CASTPATASYEQYF. The CDR3, as DNA: TGCGCCAGCACACCCGCGACAGCCAGCTACGAGCAGTACTTC.

The chain uses TRBV5-6 and TRBJ2-5; D is ambiguous. CDR1 is SGHDT, CDR2 YYEEEE, per germline. The length of the CDR3 is 12 residues. The V gene lost 0 bases and the J gene lost 5 bases, with 5 bases spanning the gap. The CDR3 DNA is TGTGCCAGCAGCTTGGTAGGGGAGACCCAGTACTTC. Translation: CASSLVGETQYF.

In this sample, this clone turned up a few times. V is TRBV27 and J is TRBJ2-7; no definite D call. The V and J ends lost 1 base and 4 bases respectively, with 11 bases between them. This CDR3 has 14 amino acids. Germline V gene data show CDR1 as MNHEY and CDR2 as SMNVEV (reference sequence). CDR3 sequence: CASSLYLPPYEQYF. The CDR3 nucleotides are TGTGCCAGCAGTTTATACCTACCCCCATACGAGCAGTACTTC.

Only one count was recorded for this clone. This rearrangement joins TRBV13 to TRBJ2-5, with 7 bases lining up with TRBD2. The CDR3 runs 16 residues. V shed 0 bases, J shed 2 bases, and the junction held 6 bases outside the gene matches. Germline CDR1 PRHDT, CDR2 FYEKMQ (reference sequence). For the CDR3, the DNA is TGTGCCAGCAGCTTAGGGGGAGGGCGCGGACAAGAGACCCAGTACTTC. Protein sequence: CASSLGGGRGQETQYF.

This chain links TRBV5-4 with TRBJ1-2, with a weak D call TRBD1 (6 bases). The CDR3 contains 14 residues. Looked up from germline, CDR1 is SGHNT and CDR2 is YYREEE (reference sequence). V was trimmed by 4 bases and J by 2 bases, leaving 12 bases between them. Here the CDR3 reads CASSPRGANYGYTF. The CDR3 coding sequence is TGTGCCAGCAGCCCCAGGGGAGCCAACTATGGCTACACCTTC.

V usage is TRBV6-6 and J usage is TRBJ1-2; D uncertain. This CDR3 is 13 amino acids long. V dropped 6 bases and J dropped 1 base, with 9 bases sitting between them. Germline V gives CDR1 MNHNY, CDR2 SVGAGI (reference sequence). The DNA for the CDR3 is TGTGCCAGCAGCCGGTACAGTAACTATGGCTACACCTTC. Translated, it gives CASSRYSNYGYTF.

The rearrangement uses TRBV5-1 and TRBJ2-5; perhaps TRBD1 as D (6 bases). CDR1 is SGHRS, CDR2 YFSETQ, per germline. This CDR3 is built from 13 residues. Between the trimmed V and J ends, which lost 2 bases and 3 bases, there was a span of 8 bases. The CDR3 DNA reads as TGCGCCAGCAGCTTAAGACAGGAAGAGACCCAGTACTTC. As protein: CASSLRQEETQYF.

The rearrangement links TRBV18 to TRBJ2-1; 8 bases fit TRBD1. Germline CDR1 is KGHSH and CDR2 is LQKENI. This CDR3 spans 17 amino acids. With 0 bases clipped from V and 8 bases from J, the junction kept 12 bases outside the gene matches. The CDR3 sequence: CASSPPVGQGSMDEQFF. CDR3 sequence (DNA): TGTGCCAGCTCACCACCGGTTGGACAGGGAAGTATGGATGAGCAGTTCTTC.

CDR3 in DNA: TGTGCCAGCAGTTACTCCGCAGGGAAGTATGGCTACACCTTC. This codes for CASSYSAGKYGYTF. The V gene is TRBV6-5, the J gene TRBJ1-2, with D perhaps matching TRBD1 (5 bases). V was cut by 0 bases and J by 5 bases, with 10 bases left in between. CDR3 length: 14 residues. Germline CDR1 is MNHEY and CDR2 is SVGAGI.

This clone showed up just once. The chain links TRBV7-8 to TRBJ1-1, with 7 bases that match TRBD1. There are 16 residues in the CDR3. Germline V gene lookup returns CDR1 SGHVS and CDR2 FQNEAQ. V trimming: 4 bases; J trimming: 5 bases; junction bases outside the gene matches: 13. The CDR3: CASSWGQLTLLTEAFF. The DNA of the CDR3 is TGTGCCAGCAGCTGGGGACAGCTGACTTTATTAACTGAAGCTTTCTTT.

The J gene is TRBJ2-7, the V gene TRBV7-3, with a possible D match to TRBD2 (5 bases). V was shortened by 1 base and J by 5 bases, with 18 bases between the two germline ends. CDR3 size: 16 residues. Germline values: CDR1 SGHTA, CDR2 FQGTGA. The DNA of the CDR3 is TGTGCCAGCAGCTTAAGGCCCTCAGGAGGTCGCAACGAGCAGTACTTC. This translates into CASSLRPSGGRNEQYF.